The TCR beta chain under discussion was sequenced for a study of shared clonotypes between healthy human individuals. Caucasian adults residing in Nashville, Tennessee made up all the donors. This clone was counted a few times. Produced via immunoSEQ multiplex PCR; TCRdb's table is partial and in-frame only. The sample lists about 470,000 clones, roughly 77% occurring once. Germline CDR1 SGHAT, CDR2 FQNNGV. V trimming: 1 base; J trimming: 3 bases; junction bases outside the gene matches: 5. There are 15 residues in the CDR3. The chain employs TRBV11-2 and TRBJ2-7, with 8 positions matching TRBD1. The sequence derives from a woman between 40 and 55 years old in good health. Some clones in this sample may be carry-over from other donors' samples. The sequenced sample was PBMCs. The CDR3 region is CASSLGGGQGYEQYF. The DNA for the CDR3 is TGTGCCAGCAGCTTAGGTGGCGGACAGGGCTACGAGCAGTACTTC.